This T cell receptor (beta chain) came from a study of vaccination effects on CD4 cells after COVID-19. Study details: As their vaccination, participants received two doses of either BNT162b2 or mRNA-1273. Cultivation was performed at two million PBMC per well with 8.5 to 10 IU/ml IL-2 and approximately 9.2 ug/ml peptides added.

Once cultured for roughly ten days, the cells underwent separation to obtain CD4+ T cells. On this clone: Its antigen is not identified.

Study observations and caveats: Both infection-induced and vaccine-induced clones contracted markedly at late post-vaccination timepoints. Convalescents' spike-reactive clones after vaccination were mainly made up of new clones that the vaccine induced.

Germline CDR1 reads MDHEN; CDR2 reads SYDVKM. This CDR3 has 16 residues. Losses at the gene ends were 4 bases for V and 6 bases for J; bases not matched to a gene: 9. Method: immunoSEQ multiplex PCR; TCRdb's copy keeps in-frame clones and lacks some. The table records more than 40,000 clones, 60% to 85% of them present only once. The sample here was CD4+ T cells from PBMCs cultured without peptide, taken before COVID-19 vaccination. The source is a human donor who had a prior SARS-CoV-2 infection. V and J are TRBV28 and TRBJ1-5; TRBD1 agrees at 10 bases. This CDR3 reads CASSWGLRQGAQPQHF. DNA of the CDR3: TGTGCCAGCAGTTGGGGGCTGAGACAGGGGGCTCAGCCCCAGCATTTT.